A selection of T cell receptor beta chains follows, all from one sample in a study of cytomegalovirus exposure and HLA in healthy donors. Data came from immunoSEQ multiplex PCR; TCRdb stores just in-frame clones and leaves some out. Of 130,000 to 150,000 clones detected, roughly 86% appear once; the ten largest clones hold 4.5%. Material for sequencing was PBMCs. Every receptor here comes from a man between 18 and 35 years old in good health and CMV-seropositive. The CDR3 runs from the conserved cysteine through the conserved F or W. A D gene is named only where the DNA matches it firmly. Some rows mark clone size as missing; the rest say once, few, many or name a class of expanded clone.

V	size	J	D	CDR3	DNA
TRBV5-1	once	TRBJ2-1	TRBD1	CASSWRTGDPYNEQFF	TGCGCCAGCAGCTGGCGGACAGGGGACCCCTACAATGAGCAGTTCTTC
TRBV19	few	TRBJ1-1	TRBD1	CASSPGQGAPSTEAFF	TGTGCCAGTAGTCCAGGACAGGGGGCGCCCAGCACTGAAGCTTTCTTT
TRBV19	NA	TRBJ1-5	NA	CASSIEAGQGSNQPQHF	TGTGCCAGTAGTATAGAGGCAGGCCAGGGTAGCAATCAGCCCCAGCATTTT
TRBV2	NA	TRBJ1-2	TRBD1	CASSAGGRNYGYTF	TGTGCCAGCAGCGCAGGGGGCAGAAACTATGGCTACACCTTC
TRBV11-2	NA	TRBJ2-5	NA	CASSPGRGQETQYF	TGTGCCAGCAGCCCCGGACGGGGCCAAGAGACCCAGTACTTC
TRBV11-2	once	TRBJ2-1	NA	CASSSHYRLFSYNEQFF	TGTGCCAGCAGCTCCCACTACCGGCTGTTCTCCTACAATGAGCAGTTCTTC
TRBV4-2	NA	TRBJ2-5	TRBD2	CASSQDPAGGWETQYF	TGTGCCAGCAGCCAAGATCCAGCGGGAGGGTGGGAGACCCAGTACTTC
TRBV6-5	NA	TRBJ2-1	TRBD1	CASSGQGGGNEQFF	TGTGCCAGCAGTGGACAGGGAGGCGGGAATGAGCAGTTCTTC
TRBV11-2	NA	TRBJ2-5	NA	CASSSSQVRQETQYF	TGTGCCAGCAGCTCTTCTCAGGTCCGACAAGAGACCCAGTACTTC
TRBV9	NA	TRBJ1-1	NA	CASSVAGVTNTEAFF	TGTGCCAGCAGCGTAGCGGGGGTTACGAACACTGAAGCTTTCTTT
TRBV6-4	once	TRBJ1-1	NA	CASRPDRTEAFF	TGTGCCAGCAGACCCGACAGGACTGAAGCTTTCTTT
TRBV7-6	once	TRBJ1-1	NA	CASSLGVGKGGTEAFF	TGTGCCAGCAGCTTAGGTGTGGGGAAAGGGGGCACTGAAGCTTTCTTT
TRBV14	once	TRBJ2-7	TRBD1	CASSQTPGQGVYEQYF	TGTGCCAGCAGCCAAACCCCGGGACAGGGCGTCTACGAGCAGTACTTC
TRBV28	NA	TRBJ2-1	NA	CASSSLSLEFF	TGTGCCAGCAGTTCCTTATCACTGGAGTTCTTC
TRBV27	NA	TRBJ2-7	TRBD1	CASSSRQGREQYF	TGTGCCAGCAGTTCACGACAGGGGCGGGAGCAGTACTTC
TRBV6-1	once	TRBJ2-7	NA	CASSEGLYYEQYF	TGTGCCAGCAGTGAAGGGCTTTACTACGAGCAGTACTTC
TRBV9	NA	TRBJ2-5	NA	CASSPWDTQETQYF	TGTGCCAGCAGCCCCTGGGACACCCAAGAGACCCAGTACTTC
TRBV6-1	few	TRBJ1-4	TRBD1	CASSDSGTGAEKLFF	TGTGCCAGCAGTGATTCGGGGACAGGGGCTGAAAAACTGTTTTTT
TRBV5-6	NA	TRBJ2-5	TRBD2	CASSPGGYAGQEETQYF	TGTGCCAGCAGCCCGGGGGGGTATGCGGGCCAGGAGGAGACCCAGTACTTC
TRBV5-1	NA	TRBJ2-7	NA	CASSESTGSSEQYF	TGCGCCAGCAGCGAATCGACAGGATCTAGCGAGCAGTACTTC
TRBV15	once	TRBJ1-1	NA	CATSRDNGNTEAFF	TGTGCCACCAGCAGAGATAACGGGAACACTGAAGCTTTCTTT
TRBV4-2	NA	TRBJ1-1	NA	CASSQDGSFEEEAFF	TGTGCCAGCAGCCAAGACGGGTCCTTTGAAGAAGAAGCTTTCTTT
TRBV6-1	NA	TRBJ1-2	TRBD1	CASSVEKGQITFYGYTF	TGTGCCAGCAGTGTTGAAAAGGGACAGATCACTTTCTATGGCTACACCTTC
TRBV6-5	NA	TRBJ2-1	TRBD2	CASGGGAYNEQFF	TGTGCCAGCGGCGGGGGAGCCTACAATGAGCAGTTCTTC
TRBV6-5	NA	TRBJ2-3	NA	CASSSVRGAADTQYF	TGTGCCAGCAGTTCGGTCCGGGGGGCAGCAGATACGCAGTATTTT
TRBV7-9	NA	TRBJ1-4	NA	CASSLERVVDEKLFF	TGTGCCAGCAGCTTAGAGCGGGTCGTGGATGAAAAACTGTTTTTT